A few counts support the clone carrying this T cell receptor (beta chain). The data originate from a study of graft-versus-host responses after intestinal transplantation. Study-wide background: Those transplanted obtained multivisceral, liver-intestinal, or isolated intestinal grafts.

Only in-frame clones appear in the TCRdb table, and some are missing; sequencing was by immunoSEQ multiplex PCR. The sample lists about 7,200 clones; about 22% were seen once. Sorting was performed after the reaction on proliferating CFSE-low CD3+CD4+ and CD3+CD8+ responders. The sequence derives from a human patient who was an organ donor for intestinal transplantation. The specimen comprised alloreactive CD4+ T cells from a mixed lymphocyte reaction culture, sampled before transplantation. Subset: CFSE-low proliferating T cells sorted from roughly 6-day pre-transplant mixed lymphocyte reaction (GvH or HvG direction).

The CDR3 DNA sequence: TGTGCCAGCAGCCCCTCCGGGACTAGCGGGGGGGGGCTGACGCAGTATTTT. Translating gives CASSPSGTSGGGLTQYF. J is TRBJ2-3 and V is TRBV7-2, with TRBD2 matching 16 bases. Looked up from germline, CDR1 is SGHTA and CDR2 is FQGNSA. The CDR3 has 17 amino acids. V lost 5 bases, J lost 9 bases, and 11 bases stayed unmatched.